The clone carrying this TCR beta chain appeared many times. The germline gene is not matched at one end of the junction; a read error may be the cause. The CDR3 runs 13 residues. Germline V CDR1 and CDR2: SGHRS, YFSETQ. This sample stems from a study of blood T cells in healthy people across ages. A J-beta primer mix and a sample-barcoded 5' primer were used in a second PCR of about 7 to 11 cycles. TCRdb passed the 5' RACE reads through MiXCR, listing each CDR3 protein once. The sample includes some 780,000 distinct CDR3 sequences, roughly three fifths seen only once; the top ten take about 26%. This TCR came from a man aged 40-49 years in good health. Sequenced input: blood. This chain links TRBV5-1 with TRBJ2-7, with no clear D. As DNA, the CDR3 is TGTGCCAGCAGCTTAACGGGTGCTTACGAGCAGTACTTC. Its translation is CASSLTGAYEQYF.